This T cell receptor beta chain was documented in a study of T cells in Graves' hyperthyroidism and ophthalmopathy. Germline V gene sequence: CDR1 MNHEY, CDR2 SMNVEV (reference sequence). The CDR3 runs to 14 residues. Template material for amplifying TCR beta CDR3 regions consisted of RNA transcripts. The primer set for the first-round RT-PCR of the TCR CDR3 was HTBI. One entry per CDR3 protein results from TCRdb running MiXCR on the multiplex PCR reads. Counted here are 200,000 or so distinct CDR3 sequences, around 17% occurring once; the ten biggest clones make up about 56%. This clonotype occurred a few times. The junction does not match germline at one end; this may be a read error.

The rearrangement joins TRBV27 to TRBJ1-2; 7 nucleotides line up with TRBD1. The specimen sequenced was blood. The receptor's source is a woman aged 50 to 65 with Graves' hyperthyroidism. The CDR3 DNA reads TGCGCCAGCAGTCCCAGGGGGGCGATCTATGGCTACACCTTC. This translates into CASSPRGAIYGYTF.